Listed below are T cell receptor beta chains from one sample, sequenced in a study of human T cells and chemical hapten exposure. TCRdb re-called the RACE reads with MiXCR, one entry per CDR3 protein. The sample carries approximately 350,000 distinct CDR3 sequences, roughly 6.3% recorded once. Specimen: whole blood, collected in connection with sensitization to the hapten diphenylcyclopropenone (DPC). The source of these receptors is a woman under 30 with alopecia areata. Some clones in this sample may be carry-over from other donors' samples. The conserved cysteine and the conserved F or W are not part of the CDR3 here. D genes are given only for firm matches.

D gene,V gene,J gene,CDR3 protein
.,TRBV3-1,TRBJ2-3,ASSQVGQLAITDTQY
.,TRBV11-2,TRBJ2-1,ASNQFSYNEQF
TRBD1,TRBV7-9,TRBJ1-6,ASVGQGNSPLH
.,TRBV5-1,TRBJ2-4,ASSLGAHKNIQY
TRBD1,TRBV7-2,TRBJ2-3,ASSRDRGLDTQY
TRBD1,TRBV6-2/TRBV6-3,TRBJ1-5,ASSSILPRGFGNQPQH
.,TRBV2,TRBJ2-5,ASQLRRETQY
.,TRBV6-6,TRBJ1-6,ASSYSQSSYNSPLH
TRBD1,TRBV5-4,TRBJ2-7,ASSLGQNYEQY
.,TRBV6-2/TRBV6-3,TRBJ1-5,ASSSRPLPGRGQPQH
.,TRBV6-5,TRBJ2-7,ASSYDRLATEQY
.,TRBV27,TRBJ1-6,ASSLWGAQSPLH
.,TRBV27,TRBJ2-3,ASRMSSTDTQY
.,TRBV6-2/TRBV6-3,TRBJ1-1,ASSYLQVGVNTEAF
TRBD1,TRBV18,TRBJ1-1,ASSFLGQGSTEAF
TRBD1,TRBV20-1,TRBJ2-7,SARTGQGASYEQY
TRBD2,TRBV28,TRBJ2-4,ASSFSPRLAGDQAKNIQY
.,TRBV4-2,TRBJ1-5,ASSQEGHRSYSNQPQH
.,TRBV6-6,TRBJ2-1,ASSRDRRAHNEQF
TRBD1,TRBV7-9,TRBJ1-5,ASSLAGGDQPQH
.,TRBV5-1,TRBJ1-1,ASSLGAIQGTEAF